These 27 T cell receptor beta chains were all obtained from the same sample, sequenced in a study of blood T cells in healthy people across ages. It was with a sample-barcoded 5' primer and a J-beta primer mix that a second PCR of roughly 7 to 12 cycles was run. TCRdb ran MiXCR on the 5' RACE reads and lists one entry per CDR3 protein. Here the sample spans 760,000 or so distinct CDR3 sequences, approximately 25% being singletons. The same data also went into a second study, on T cells of mothers and their children.

The sequencing input was blood. The receptors shown here come from a boy between 10 and 17 years old in good health.

This clonotype was counted only a few times. V gene TRBV12-3 or TRBV12-4 combines with J gene TRBJ1-2, with a weak D call TRBD1 (6 bases). There are 14 residues in the CDR3. V lost 6 bases, J lost 6 bases, and 17 bases lay in between. In DNA, the CDR3 is TGTGCCAGCAGGCCTCAGGGGCGGGTACATGGCTACACCTTC. Translation: CASRPQGRVHGYTF.

The chain links TRBV7-6 to TRBJ2-1; 15 bases align to TRBD2. CDR3 length: 18 amino acids. Unmatched junction bases numbered 4, after V lost 4 bases and J lost 0 bases. Germline loops: CDR1 SGHVS, CDR2 FNYEAQ. The CDR3 loop reads CASSYGTSGGSSYNEQFF. The CDR3 bases are TGTGCCAGCAGCTACGGGACTAGCGGGGGGAGCTCCTACAATGAGCAGTTCTTC.

This chain joins TRBV24-1 and TRBJ1-5; D is ambiguous. V lost 3 bases and J 6 bases, leaving 20 bases between the germline ends. The germline gives CDR1 KGHDR, CDR2 SFDVKD. CDR3 length equals 17 residues. CDR3 residues: CATSDPTGPSGGQPQHF. The CDR3 bases are TGTGCCACCAGTGATCCCACCGGGCCCTCGGGAGGTCAGCCCCAGCATTTT.

The gene calls are TRBV29-1 and TRBJ1-2; no reliable D call. This CDR3 contains 13 residues. V was clipped by 2 bases and J by 5 bases, with 12 bases between them. Germline CDR1 and CDR2: SQVTM and ANQGSEA. In nucleotides, the CDR3 is TGCAGCGTTGAAATGGTGTTGACTTATGGCTACACCTTC. Amino acid sequence: CSVEMVLTYGYTF.

V and J are TRBV4-2 and TRBJ2-1; 8 bases agree with TRBD2. Germline CDR1 reads LGHNA; CDR2 reads YNFKEQ. CDR3 length: 14 amino acids. Trimming removed 4 bases from V and 6 bases from J; junction bases left unmatched: 5. This chain's CDR3 is CASSPRAGGNEQFF. The CDR3 DNA follows: TGTGCCAGCAGCCCCCGGGCGGGAGGCAATGAGCAGTTCTTC.

Concerning this clonotype: Compared with germline, one end of the junction differs, possibly owing to a read error. This chain connects TRBV7-8 to TRBJ2-5, with 7 bases matching TRBD2. There are 15 residues in the CDR3. Germline V gene data show CDR1 as SGHVS and CDR2 as FQNEAQ. This CDR3 reads CASSLVGGPGETRYF. CDR3 coding DNA: TGTGCCAGCAGCTTAGTGGGAGGGCCCGGGGAGACCCGGTACTTC.

This clonotype was found once. The V and J genes are TRBV6-5 and TRBJ2-7, with D perhaps TRBD2 (5 bases). Between the trimmed V and J ends, which lost 3 bases and 4 bases, there was a span of 13 bases. This CDR3 has 14 residues. Germline CDR1 is MNHEY and CDR2 is SVGAGI. CDR3 sequence: CASSYTAEPYEQYF. DNA for the CDR3: TGTGCCAGCAGTTATACAGCGGAGCCTTACGAGCAGTACTTC.

V usage is TRBV29-1 and J usage is TRBJ1-1; TRBD1 matches at 11 bases. CDR1 and CDR2 (germline): SQVTM, ANQGSEA. With 5 bases clipped from V and 4 bases from J, the junction kept 9 bases outside the gene matches. The CDR3 consists of 15 residues. The CDR3 region is CSVKTGQGVGTEAFF. The CDR3 nucleotides read TGCAGCGTTAAGACGGGACAGGGGGTGGGCACTGAAGCTTTCTTT.

The chain employs TRBV7-3 and TRBJ1-1, with TRBD1 as a possible D gene (5 bases). Germline CDR1 is SGHTA and CDR2 is FQGTGA. The CDR3 length is 13 residues. Trimming took off 5 bases at V and 7 bases at J, with 14 bases between the two ends. CDR3 DNA sequence: TGTGCCAGCAGCCCCACGGGGGGGAGTGAAGCTTTCTTT. Amino acids: CASSPTGGSEAFF.

This CDR3 is CASMRWAAGVNEQYF. As DNA, the CDR3 is TGTGCCAGCATGCGTTGGGCGGCGGGAGTGAATGAGCAGTACTTC. J is TRBJ2-5 and V is TRBV6-5; 7 bases match TRBD2. The junction had 19 bases not matched to a gene; V was cut back by 7 bases and J by 11 bases. The CDR3 spans 15 residues. Germline CDR1 is MNHEY and CDR2 is SVGAGI.

The chain employs TRBV9 and TRBJ2-2, with 7 bases aligning to TRBD1. The CDR3 sequence is 17 residues long. After removal of 2 bases from V and 0 bases from J, the junction contained 7 bases not matched to a gene. Germline V CDR1 and CDR2: SGDLS, YYNGEE. CDR3: CASSVRKGTANTGELFF. The CDR3 nucleotides read TGTGCCAGCAGCGTCCGAAAGGGGACAGCGAACACCGGGGAGCTGTTTTTT.

This chain joins TRBV9 and TRBJ2-5; weak D call: TRBD2 (6 bases). The J call is doubtful: the DNA matches TRBJ2-7 better. Germline CDR1 is SGDLS and CDR2 is YYNGEE. The CDR3 runs to 13 residues. The CDR3 protein is CASSVGEGGEQYF. The CDR3 bases are TGTGCCAGCAGCGTAGGTGAGGGAGGCGAGCAGTACTTC.

The table lists this clonotype with a few counts. The chain combines TRBV29-1 with TRBJ1-4; 9 bases align to TRBD1. The CDR3 has 14 residues. Germline CDR1 reads SQVTM; CDR2 reads ANQGSEA. Trimming removed 7 bases from V and 7 bases from J; junction bases left unmatched: 10. CDR3 in amino acids: CSAAPGTGSEKLFF. CDR3 DNA: TGCAGCGCTGCCCCCGGGACAGGGAGTGAAAAACTGTTTTTT.

The V and J genes are TRBV4-3 and TRBJ2-3; weak D call: TRBD1 (5 bases). Germline CDR1 is LGHNA and CDR2 is YSLEER. The V end lost 1 base, the J end lost 0 bases, and 11 bases lay between the germline ends. This CDR3 spans 16 amino acids. The CDR3 sequence is CASSQGGGSSTDTQYF. The CDR3 coding sequence is TGCGCCAGCAGCCAAGGGGGCGGCTCTAGCACAGATACGCAGTATTTT.

This clonotype appeared a few times. The junction departs from germline at one end; a sequencing error may be responsible. The V call is TRBV7-9, the J call TRBJ2-5; TRBD1 agrees at 10 bases. The J call may be incorrect, as the DNA end agrees better with TRBJ2-1. The CDR3 sequence is 16 residues long. Germline CDR1 is SEHNR and CDR2 is FQNEAQ (reference sequence). CDR3 loop: CASRPDLGQGSNDQFF. CDR3 DNA: TGTGCCAGCAGACCGGATTTGGGACAGGGGTCTAATGATCAGTTCTTC.

This clonotype has more than one count but fewer than ten. This rearrangement joins TRBV29-1 to TRBJ2-4; weak D call: TRBD1 (5 bases). V was shortened by 6 bases and J by 5 bases, with 11 bases between the two germline ends. The CDR3 is 12 residues long. CDR1 is SQVTM, CDR2 ANQGSEA, per germline. Here the CDR3 DNA reads TGCAGCGTGGGGCCAGGAGAAAACATTCAGTACTTC. This sequence encodes CSVGPGENIQYF.

This clonotype came up a few times. This chain joins TRBV28 and TRBJ2-7, with D uncertain. CDR1 MDHEN and CDR2 SYDVKM come from the germline V gene. The CDR3 length is 13 residues. The V end was cut by 2 bases, the J end by 2 bases, with 7 bases between. CDR3 nucleotide sequence: TGTGCCAGCAGTTTAAACTCGCCCTACGAGCAGTACTTC. Its translation: CASSLNSPYEQYF.

The V call is TRBV9, the J call TRBJ2-5, with D unclear. The CDR3 consists of 16 residues. The germline V and J ends were trimmed by 0 bases and 2 bases, with 14 bases remaining between them. In germline, CDR1 is SGDLS, CDR2 YYNGEE. The chain's CDR3 is CASSVAVSLTQETQYF. In DNA form, the CDR3 reads TGTGCCAGCAGCGTAGCCGTGAGCCTAACTCAAGAGACCCAGTACTTC.

This clonotype came up a few times. The genes are TRBV4-2 and TRBJ2-7, with 8 positions matching TRBD2. The V and J ends lost 1 base and 3 bases, in that order; junction bases with no gene match: 5. This CDR3 comprises 15 residues. The germline V gene has CDR1 LGHNA and CDR2 YNFKEQ. The CDR3 DNA follows: TGTGCCAGCAGCCAAGGGTACGGGGGGGGCTACGAGCAGTACTTC. Protein sequence: CASSQGYGGGYEQYF.

There are a few counts of this clonotype. V is TRBV29-1 and J is TRBJ1-1; D gene unclear. Germline lookup yields CDR1 SQVTM and CDR2 ANQGSEA. The CDR3 runs to 10 residues. V lost 5 bases and J lost 5, with 6 bases in between. The CDR3 DNA is TGCAGCGTTTTAGATACTGAAGCTTTCTTT. Translation gives CSVLDTEAFF. The full variable domain, its missing parts supplied by reference TRBV29-1 and TRBJ1-1, is SAVISQKPSRDICQRGTSLTIQCQVDSQVTMMFWYRQQPGQSLTLIATANQGSEATYESGFVIDKFPISRPNLTFSTLTVSNMSPEDSSIYLCSVLDTEAFFGQGTRLTVV.

The chain joins TRBV11-3 to TRBJ2-4; maybe TRBD2 (5 bases). Germline lookup yields CDR1 SGHNT and CDR2 YENEEA. The CDR3 sequence is 18 residues long. Deletions cut 1 base from V and 0 bases from J, with 16 bases between. The CDR3 sequence is CASSLVTTYLLAKNIQYF. The CDR3 DNA sequence: TGTGCCAGCAGCTTAGTGACTACCTATTTACTAGCCAAAAACATTCAGTACTTC. Drawing the rest from reference TRBV11-3 and TRBJ2-4, the complete variable domain is EAGVVQSPRYKIIEKKQPVAFWCNPISGHNTLYWYLQNLGQGPELLIRYENEEAVDDSQLPKDRFSAERLKGVDSTLKIQPAELGDSAVYLCASSLVTTYLLAKNIQYFGAGTRLSVL.

This clonotype was found a few times. This chain joins TRBV27 and TRBJ2-7; D perhaps matches TRBD1 (5 bases). Trimming stripped 3 bases from V and 6 bases from J, with 9 bases between. Germline lookup yields CDR1 MNHEY and CDR2 SMNVEV (reference sequence). This CDR3 spans 12 amino acids. The CDR3 loop reads CASSFAGFEQYF. The CDR3 DNA follows: TGTGCCAGCAGTTTTGCAGGGTTCGAGCAGTACTTC.

The chain is built from TRBV2 and TRBJ2-5; 16 bases are shared with TRBD2. This CDR3 is 18 amino acids long. CDR1 is SNHLY and CDR2 is FYNNEI in the germline V gene. V lost 7 bases and J lost 2; bases outside the gene matches: 10. The CDR3 DNA is TGTGCCAGCAATGAGGGACTAGCGGGAGGGCTCCTTCAAGAGACCCAGTACTTC. As protein: CASNEGLAGGLLQETQYF.

This clonotype showed up just a few times. V gene TRBV9 combines with J gene TRBJ2-1; possibly TRBD1 for D (6 bases). The germline CDR1 and CDR2 sequences are SGDLS and YYNGEE. Trimming removed 2 bases from V and 6 bases from J, with 15 bases in between. The CDR3 runs to 15 residues. CDR3 DNA sequence: TGTGCCAGCAGCGTTGGGGGCGGCTGGGGCAATGAGCAGTTCTTC. It yields the protein CASSVGGGWGNEQFF. Full variable domain (rest looked up from reference TRBV9 and TRBJ2-1): DSGVTQTPKHLITATGQRVTLRCSPRSGDLSVYWYQQSLDQGLQFLIQYYNGEERAKGNILERFSAQQFPDLHSELNLSSLELGDSALYFCASSVGGGWGNEQFFGPGTRLTVL.

V is TRBV2 and J is TRBJ2-5; D possibly corresponds to TRBD2 (7 bases). The germline V gene encodes CDR1 SNHLY and CDR2 FYNNEI. V was pared by 8 bases and J by 5 bases, with 18 bases between. The CDR3 sequence is 14 residues long. The CDR3 DNA reads as TGTGCCAGCGGGAGGGACAACTCGTGGGAGACCCAGTACTTC. Encoded protein: CASGRDNSWETQYF.

The J gene is TRBJ2-5, the V gene TRBV29-1, with TRBD2 matching over 10 bases. The junction had 9 bases not matched to a gene; V was cut back by 3 bases and J by 5 bases. Germline V CDR1 and CDR2: SQVTM, ANQGSEA. CDR3 length: 15 amino acids. CDR3 in amino acids: CSVESGGAFVETQYF. The CDR3 coding sequence is TGCAGCGTTGAGAGCGGGGGGGCCTTTGTCGAGACCCAGTACTTC.

In its sample, this clonotype was seen a few times. V gene TRBV3-1 combines with J gene TRBJ2-7; 9 positions agree with TRBD2. Trimming took 5 bases from V and 2 from J; bases not matched to a gene: 7. In germline, CDR1 is LGHDT, CDR2 YNNKEL (reference sequence). The CDR3 extends over 15 amino acids. The DNA of the CDR3 is TGTGCCAGCAGCGAGCTGACTAGCGGTGCCTACGAGCAGTACTTC. As protein: CASSELTSGAYEQYF.